This T cell receptor (beta chain) was obtained from a study of blood T cell repertoires in COVID-19. Looking at the study overall: The United States, Italy and Spain were the sources of the acute and convalescent COVID-19 samples. Nucleic acid was either cDNA or gDNA, and it came from T cells, B-cell-depleted T cells, or PBMCs.

This clone occurred a few times. The method was immunoSEQ multiplex PCR; TCRdb's version includes in-frame clones alone and lacks a portion of them. The sample has 200,000 to 300,000 clones, less than 90% seen once; the top ten hold less than 5%. This CDR3 spans 15 amino acids. From germline, CDR1 is SGHNT and CDR2 YENEEA. V was cut by 1 base and J by 7 bases, with 14 bases left in between. The sample comprised peripheral blood. J is TRBJ2-1 and V is TRBV11-3; tentative D call: TRBD1 (5 bases). This TCR derives from a man between 60 and 75 years old with acute or convalescent COVID-19. CDR3 protein: CASSLGGGAFNEQFF. As DNA, the CDR3 is TGTGCCAGCAGCTTAGGAGGTGGGGCCTTTAATGAGCAGTTCTTC.